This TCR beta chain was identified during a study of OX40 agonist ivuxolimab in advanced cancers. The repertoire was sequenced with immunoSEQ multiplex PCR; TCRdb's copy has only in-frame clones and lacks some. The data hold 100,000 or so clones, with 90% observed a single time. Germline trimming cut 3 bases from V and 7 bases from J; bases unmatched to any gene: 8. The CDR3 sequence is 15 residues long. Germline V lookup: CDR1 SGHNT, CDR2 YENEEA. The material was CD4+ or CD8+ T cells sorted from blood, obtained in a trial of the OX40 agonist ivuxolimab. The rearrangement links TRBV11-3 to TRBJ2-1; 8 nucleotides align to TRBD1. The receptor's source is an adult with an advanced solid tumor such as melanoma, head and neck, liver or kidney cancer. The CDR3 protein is CASSLTDRGGNEQFF. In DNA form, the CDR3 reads TGTGCCAGCAGCTTGACTGACAGGGGAGGTAATGAGCAGTTCTTC.